This TCR beta chain was recorded in a study of a mutant IDH1 vaccine in newly diagnosed glioma. Study-wide background: Patients had received radiotherapy, temozolomide, or both previously, most receiving both.

The time point denotes: baseline, week 1 (first vaccination visit). Treatment denoted: pre-vaccination baseline after standard-of-care therapy. Newly diagnosed WHO grade 3 or 4 IDH1-mutant, ATRX-lost astrocytomas were identified in the donors. In this sample, this clone turned up a few times. The antigen is undetermined. The assay was immunoSEQ multiplex PCR, and TCRdb's table has in-frame clones only and misses some. The table lists tens of thousands of clones, roughly 85% of them singletons, with 7% to 9% in the top ten. The study's findings and limits: Vaccination elicited immune responses in approximately 92% of patients.

Per germline, CDR1 SGHKS and CDR2 YYEKEE (reference sequence). There are 14 residues in the CDR3. V shed 0 bases and J shed 2 bases, with 9 bases lying between them. Specimen: PBMCs, collected from a glioma patient treated with radiotherapy, temozolomide or both. The chain employs TRBV5-5 and TRBJ2-7, with D uncertain. The receptor comes from a woman in her forties or fifties with glioma. The CDR3 nucleotides read TGTGCCAGCAGCTTGGCTGGATTTCCCTACGAGCAGTACTTC. It encodes CASSLAGFPYEQYF.